What follows are 32 T cell receptor beta chains derived from one specimen sequenced in a study of neurological immune-mediated disorders. MiXCR was run by TCRdb on the 5' RACE reads, yielding one entry per CDR3 protein. The repertoire holds around 20,000 distinct CDR3 sequences, 5% to 7% seen once, with about 42% in the top ten. What was sequenced was CD8+ T cells from blood. The receptors come from a man younger than 35 in good health.

This clonotype has at least ten counts. DNA of the CDR3: TGTGCCAGCAGTTCGACGGCTAGCGGATACCAAGAGACCCAGTACTTC. This codes for CASSSTASGYQETQYF. The chain carries TRBV6-6 and TRBJ2-5, with 7 positions matching TRBD2. This CDR3 spans 16 amino acids. Looked up from germline, CDR1 is MNHNY and CDR2 is SVGAGI (reference sequence). The trim removed 4 bases at V and 0 bases at J, leaving 8 bases unmatched.

This clonotype was counted many times. The rearrangement links TRBV5-1 to TRBJ1-1; 7 positions agree with TRBD1. CDR3 size: 14 residues. The germline V gene has CDR1 SGHRS and CDR2 YFSETQ. V was pared by 5 bases and J by 0 bases, with 4 bases of the junction left unmatched. The DNA of the CDR3 is TGCGCCAGCAGGACAGGGCGAATGAACACTGAAGCTTTCTTT. Translated, it gives CASRTGRMNTEAFF.

This clonotype was recorded many times. This chain joins TRBV29-1 and TRBJ2-7, with D possibly matching TRBD1 (6 bases). Trimming cost V 4 bases and J 7 bases, with 11 bases left between them. Germline CDR1 reads SQVTM; CDR2 reads ANQGSEA. This CDR3 is 11 amino acids long. The CDR3 DNA reads TGCAGCGTTGTTACAGGGTGGGAGCAGTACTTC. Protein: CSVVTGWEQYF.

This clonotype was detected a few times. The chain uses TRBV11-1 and TRBJ2-2, with no clear D. CDR1 SGHAT and CDR2 FQDESV come from the germline V gene (reference sequence). Trimming took off 5 bases at V and 6 bases at J, with 10 bases between the two ends. The CDR3 has 13 amino acids. In DNA form, the CDR3 reads TGTGCCAGCAGCCTATTTGGTGCCGGGGAGCTGTTTTTT. Protein sequence: CASSLFGAGELFF.

This clonotype was detected many times. This chain links TRBV7-3 with TRBJ2-3; 9 bases match TRBD1. V lost 5 bases and J lost 4; bases outside the gene matches: 10. The CDR3 is made up of 16 amino acids. Per germline, CDR1 SGHTA and CDR2 FQGTGA. The CDR3 is CASSHYGQGMADTQYF. CDR3 in DNA: TGTGCCAGCAGCCATTATGGACAGGGGATGGCAGATACGCAGTATTTT.

This clonotype has a count of ten or more. The chain joins TRBV12-3 or TRBV12-4 to TRBJ2-1; perhaps TRBD2 as D (7 bases). The CDR3 length is 14 residues. Trimming removed 1 base at V and 9 bases at J, with 13 bases between. The CDR3 here is CASSLGGGEGEQFF. CDR3 in DNA: TGTGCCAGCAGTTTAGGCGGGGGCGAGGGTGAGCAGTTCTTC.

In its sample, this clonotype is large (0.1 to 1%). The chain links TRBV4-1 to TRBJ1-6; D unclear. V lost 2 bases and J 11 bases, leaving 10 bases between the germline ends. The CDR3 covers 13 residues. Germline V CDR1 and CDR2: MGHRA, YSYEKL. CDR3 in amino acids: CASSQFTLPPLHF. The CDR3 DNA reads as TGCGCCAGCAGCCAATTCACCCTTCCACCCCTCCACTTT.

The table lists this clonotype with many counts. The rearrangement uses TRBV5-1 and TRBJ1-1; D perhaps matches TRBD1 (5 bases). The CDR3 has 11 residues. V was trimmed by 2 bases and J by 12 bases, leaving 11 bases between them. Germline V gives CDR1 SGHRS, CDR2 YFSETQ. Written as DNA, the CDR3 is TGCGCCAGCAGCTTCGGGACCTTGACTTTCTTT. Its protein is CASSFGTLTFF.

The sample holds many counts of this clonotype. The genes are TRBV4-3 and TRBJ1-1; D might be TRBD1 (6 bases). V dropped 6 bases and J dropped 1 base, with 15 bases sitting between them. Germline V gene lookup returns CDR1 LGHNA and CDR2 YSLEER. The CDR3 spans 15 residues. This chain's CDR3 is CASRIGGAGNTEAFF. CDR3 nucleotide sequence: TGCGCCAGCAGGATAGGGGGGGCAGGGAACACTGAAGCTTTCTTT.

Many counts were recorded for this clonotype. The genes are TRBV6-1 and TRBJ2-1; D gene unclear. Per the germline V gene, CDR1 is MNHNS and CDR2 is SASEGT. The CDR3 contains 14 residues. Trimming stripped 4 bases from V and 8 bases from J, with 15 bases between. The CDR3 nucleotides are TGTGCCAGCAGTGCCCCTCGGCTACCCCATGAGCAGTTCTTC. Translated, it gives CASSAPRLPHEQFF.

At least ten counts were recorded for this clonotype. The J gene is TRBJ2-1, the V gene TRBV2; possibly TRBD2 for D (5 bases). V was cut by 4 bases and J by 4 bases, with 17 bases left in between. The CDR3 is 16 amino acids. Germline CDR1 and CDR2: SNHLY and FYNNEI. The CDR3 bases are TGTGCCAGCAGTGCCCGTGAAGGTGGCGGGTACAATGAGCAGTTCTTC. As protein: CASSAREGGGYNEQFF.

This clonotype came up many times. V usage is TRBV7-8 and J usage is TRBJ2-1; 8 bases match TRBD2. V shed 7 bases and J 4 bases; nucleotides not matched to a gene: 9. The CDR3 totals 15 residues. CDR1 SGHVS and CDR2 FQNEAQ come from the germline V gene. Written as DNA, the CDR3 is TGTGCCAGCATAACGTCTCGCGGGGGGTACAATGAGCAGTTCTTC. It encodes CASITSRGGYNEQFF.

At least ten counts were recorded for this clonotype. The rearrangement uses TRBV12-3 or TRBV12-4 and TRBJ2-2; tentatively, D is TRBD1 (6 bases). Between the trimmed V and J ends, which lost 6 bases and 0 bases, there was a span of 17 bases. This CDR3 contains 17 residues. The CDR3: CASRPDQGIANTGELFF. The CDR3 DNA sequence: TGTGCCAGCAGGCCAGACCAGGGGATCGCGAACACCGGGGAGCTGTTTTTT.

This clonotype has ten or more counts. The J gene is TRBJ2-7, the V gene TRBV10-3; 7 bases line up with TRBD1. The CDR3 is made up of 12 amino acids. The V segment lost 6 bases and the J segment 5 bases; nucleotides outside the gene matches: 4. The germline V gene encodes CDR1 ENHRY and CDR2 SYGVKD. DNA for the CDR3: TGTGCCATCAGCACAGGGGTGGACGAGCAGTACTTC. It specifies CAISTGVDEQYF.

This clonotype was detected many times. The V call is TRBV7-9, the J call TRBJ2-1; D possibly corresponds to TRBD1 (5 bases). V dropped 4 bases and J dropped 7 bases, with 8 bases sitting between them. Germline V lookup: CDR1 SEHNR, CDR2 FQNEAQ (reference sequence). This CDR3 comprises 12 residues. The DNA of the CDR3 is TGTGCCAGCAGCTACCCAGGGAATGAGCAGTTCTTC. Encoded protein: CASSYPGNEQFF.

By share of the sample, this clonotype is medium-sized. This chain's CDR3 is CASSFGGPGNEQFF. CDR3 bases: TGTGCCAGCAGCTTCGGGGGGCCCGGGAATGAGCAGTTCTTC. The rearrangement uses TRBV7-2 and TRBJ2-1, with a weak D call TRBD2 (7 bases). This CDR3 comprises 14 residues. From germline, CDR1 is SGHTA and CDR2 FQGNSA. The V and J ends lost 3 bases and 7 bases respectively, with 13 bases between them.

The sample holds many counts of this clonotype. The chain joins TRBV20-1 to TRBJ2-3; D possibly matches TRBD1 or TRBD2 (5 bases each). V was shortened by 3 bases and J by 1 base, with 11 bases between the two germline ends. The CDR3 is made up of 14 amino acids. The germline V gene has CDR1 DFQATT and CDR2 SNEGSKA (reference sequence). CDR3 sequence reads: CSARGLAGTDTQYF. In DNA form, the CDR3 reads TGCAGTGCTAGGGGGCTAGCTGGCACAGATACGCAGTATTTT.

This clonotype has ten or more counts. This sequence joins TRBV6-2 or TRBV6-3 and TRBJ1-2; D is unresolved. The CDR3 contains 16 residues. V lost 6 bases and J lost 2, with 19 bases in between. Per germline, CDR1 MNHEY and CDR2 SVGEGT. DNA of the CDR3: TGTGCCAGCAGCCCCATCATAACGGATATCAACTATGGCTACACCTTC. This gives the protein CASSPIITDINYGYTF.

This clonotype occurred many times. The chain recombines TRBV27 with TRBJ2-2; D gene unclear. Germline CDR1 MNHEY, CDR2 SMNVEV (reference sequence). This CDR3 comprises 14 residues. The germline V and J ends were trimmed by 1 base and 3 bases, with 6 bases remaining between them. The CDR3 DNA is TGTGCCAGCAGTTTATACGTCCACACCGGGGAGCTGTTTTTT. Its protein product is CASSLYVHTGELFF.

This clonotype was observed many times. J is TRBJ1-2 and V is TRBV5-6, with D perhaps TRBD1 (5 bases). The V gene's germline CDR1 is SGHDT and CDR2 YYEEEE. The CDR3 totals 15 residues. V was clipped by 2 bases and J by 3 bases, with 14 bases between them. The CDR3 coding sequence is TGTGCCAGCAGCTTAACTACAGTGGGGGACTATGGCTACACCTTC. Translating gives CASSLTTVGDYGYTF.

Many counts were recorded for this clonotype. The chain carries TRBV29-1 and TRBJ2-7; D gene ambiguous. Germline CDR1 SQVTM, CDR2 ANQGSEA. This CDR3 is 12 amino acids long. Trimming pared 4 bases from V and 3 bases from J, leaving 10 bases between. The CDR3: CSVASDLYEQYF. Here the CDR3 DNA reads TGCAGCGTTGCATCGGACCTCTACGAGCAGTACTTC.

This clonotype was seen at least ten times. The V call is TRBV13, the J call TRBJ1-6; no reliable D call. Germline V gene lookup returns CDR1 PRHDT and CDR2 FYEKMQ (reference sequence). The CDR3 loop spans 18 amino acids. V was pared by 5 bases and J by 10 bases, with 27 bases between. CDR3 amino acids: CASSPSAGGKEKGSPLHF. In DNA form, the CDR3 reads TGTGCCAGCAGCCCTAGTGCGGGTGGGAAGGAGAAAGGATCACCCCTCCACTTT.

The table lists this clonotype with many counts. The chain has TRBV5-1 and TRBJ2-3; D is uncertain. This CDR3 contains 13 residues. The V gene lost 3 bases and the J gene lost 2 bases, with 7 bases spanning the gap. The germline CDR1 and CDR2 sequences are SGHRS and YFSETQ. CDR3 sequence: CASSSGLTDTQYF. In DNA form, the CDR3 reads TGCGCCAGCAGCTCCGGGCTCACAGATACGCAGTATTTT.

This clonotype has a count of ten or more. The chain is built from TRBV20-1 and TRBJ1-2, with D hard to call. V lost 1 base, J lost 6 bases, and 9 bases lay in between. CDR1 and CDR2 from the germline V gene are DFQATT and SNEGSKA (reference sequence). The CDR3 loop spans 12 amino acids. The CDR3 is CSARVGGDGYTF. The CDR3 DNA reads TGCAGTGCTAGAGTTGGTGGGGATGGCTACACCTTC.

This clonotype was seen ten or more times. The chain combines TRBV7-9 with TRBJ2-5; TRBD2 matches at 10 bases. Germline V gene sequence: CDR1 SEHNR, CDR2 FQNEAQ (reference sequence). This CDR3 comprises 17 residues. V was pared by 1 base and J by 9 bases, with 14 bases of the junction left unmatched. The CDR3 loop reads CASSLVAGGPDRGAQYF. The CDR3 region has the DNA TGTGCCAGCAGCTTAGTAGCGGGGGGCCCAGACCGAGGGGCCCAGTACTTC.

As concerns this clonotype: A single base separates this from a much larger clone, so it may be a read error. The chain is built from TRBV12-3 or TRBV12-4 and TRBJ2-3, with TRBD2 matching 8 bases. The CDR3 spans 15 residues. V was pared by 9 bases and J by 2 bases, with 10 bases of the junction left unmatched. In nucleotides, the CDR3 is TGTGCCAGAAGTACTAGCGGAACTACCACAGATACGCAGTATTTT. Its translation: CARSTSGTTTDTQYF.

Many counts were recorded for this clonotype. This chain connects TRBV5-6 to TRBJ2-1; D gene unclear. From germline, CDR1 is SGHDT and CDR2 YYEEEE. CDR3 size: 15 residues. V gave up 0 bases and J gave up 2 bases, with 9 bases separating them. CDR3 bases: TGTGCCAGCAGCTTGGTACTTCCCCCCTACAATGAGCAGTTCTTC. Protein product: CASSLVLPPYNEQFF.

This clonotype has at least ten counts. This chain links TRBV12-3 or TRBV12-4 with TRBJ1-5; D not resolved. Trimming left V 5 bases short and J 7 bases short, with 18 bases between. The CDR3 runs to 15 residues. The CDR3 reads CASSHSLRLRQPQHF. The CDR3 nucleotides read TGTGCCAGCAGTCATAGCCTTAGGTTGCGACAGCCCCAGCATTTT.

This clonotype was observed many times. This chain connects TRBV12-3 or TRBV12-4 to TRBJ2-2, with 7 bases fitting TRBD1. This CDR3 spans 15 amino acids. V trimming: 3 bases; J trimming: 1 base; junction bases outside the gene matches: 2. CDR3 sequence: CASSLGQRNTGELFF. The CDR3 bases are TGTGCCAGCAGTTTGGGACAGAGGAACACCGGGGAGCTGTTTTTT.

The sample holds many counts of this clonotype. The DNA for the CDR3 is TGTGCCAGCAGTGAAGGGCCCTCTGGAAACACCATATATTTT. Its protein is CASSEGPSGNTIYF. This rearrangement joins TRBV25-1 to TRBJ1-3; D remains unclear. Germline loops: CDR1 MGHDK, CDR2 SYGVNS. CDR3 length: 14 amino acids. V was pared by 2 bases and J by 0 bases, with 5 bases between.

There are many counts of this clonotype. The rearrangement uses TRBV13 and TRBJ2-3; TRBD2 matches at 13 bases. CDR1 and CDR2 from the germline V gene are PRHDT and FYEKMQ (reference sequence). The CDR3 spans 16 residues. V lost 5 bases and J lost 5; bases outside the gene matches: 7. The CDR3 nucleotides read TGTGCCAGCAGCCACGGACTAGCGGGGGTTGTAGATACGCAGTATTTT. Amino acid sequence: CASSHGLAGVVDTQYF.

This clonotype was detected many times. V and J are TRBV27 and TRBJ1-2; a possible D gene is TRBD1 (5 bases). Germline-derived CDR1 and CDR2 are MNHEY and SMNVEV (reference sequence). The CDR3 length is 14 residues. Trimming stripped 0 bases from V and 4 bases from J, with 9 bases between. The CDR3 DNA reads TGTGCCAGCAGTTTATCATTCACAGGCTATGGCTACACCTTC. As protein: CASSLSFTGYGYTF.